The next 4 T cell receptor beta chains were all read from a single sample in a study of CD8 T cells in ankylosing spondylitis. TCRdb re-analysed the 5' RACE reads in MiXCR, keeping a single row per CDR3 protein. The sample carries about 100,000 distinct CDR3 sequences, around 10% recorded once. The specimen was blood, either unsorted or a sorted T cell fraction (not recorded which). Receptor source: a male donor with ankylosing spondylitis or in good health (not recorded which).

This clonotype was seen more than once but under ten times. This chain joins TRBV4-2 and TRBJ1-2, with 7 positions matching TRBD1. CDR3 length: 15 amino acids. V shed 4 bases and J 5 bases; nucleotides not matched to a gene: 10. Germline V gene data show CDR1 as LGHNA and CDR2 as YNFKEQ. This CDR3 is CASSLLDRPSYGYTF. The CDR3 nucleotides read TGTGCCAGCAGCCTATTGGACAGGCCGTCATATGGCTACACCTTC.

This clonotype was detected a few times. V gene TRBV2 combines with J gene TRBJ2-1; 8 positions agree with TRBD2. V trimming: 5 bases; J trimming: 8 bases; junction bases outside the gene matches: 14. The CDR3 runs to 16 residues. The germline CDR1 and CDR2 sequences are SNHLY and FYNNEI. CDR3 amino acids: CASSFERTSSVHEQFF. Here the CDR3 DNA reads TGTGCCAGCAGTTTTGAGCGGACTAGCAGCGTCCATGAGCAGTTCTTC. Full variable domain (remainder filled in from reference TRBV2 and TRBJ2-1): EPEVTQTPSHQVTQMGQEVILRCVPISNHLYFYWYRQILGQKVEFLVSFYNNEISEKSEIFDDQFSVERPDGSNFTLKIRSTKLEDSAMYFCASSFERTSSVHEQFFGPGTRLTVL.

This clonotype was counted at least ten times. In DNA, the CDR3 is TGTGCCAGCAGCTCACCGGGACAGGGGTTTGGCTACACCTTC. This gives the protein CASSSPGQGFGYTF. The genes are TRBV7-8 and TRBJ1-2; 10 positions agree with TRBD1. The V and J ends lost 4 bases and 7 bases, in that order; junction bases with no gene match: 6. The germline V gene has CDR1 SGHVS and CDR2 FQNEAQ. CDR3 length: 14 residues.

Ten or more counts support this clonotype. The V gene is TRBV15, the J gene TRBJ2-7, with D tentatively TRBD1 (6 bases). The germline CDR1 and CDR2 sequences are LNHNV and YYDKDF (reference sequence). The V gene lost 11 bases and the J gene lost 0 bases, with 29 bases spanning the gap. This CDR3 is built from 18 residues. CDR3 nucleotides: TGTGCCCCAATAGACCAGGGGACCGGGACGGAGAGCTCCTACGAGCAGTACTTC. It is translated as CAPIDQGTGTESSYEQYF.